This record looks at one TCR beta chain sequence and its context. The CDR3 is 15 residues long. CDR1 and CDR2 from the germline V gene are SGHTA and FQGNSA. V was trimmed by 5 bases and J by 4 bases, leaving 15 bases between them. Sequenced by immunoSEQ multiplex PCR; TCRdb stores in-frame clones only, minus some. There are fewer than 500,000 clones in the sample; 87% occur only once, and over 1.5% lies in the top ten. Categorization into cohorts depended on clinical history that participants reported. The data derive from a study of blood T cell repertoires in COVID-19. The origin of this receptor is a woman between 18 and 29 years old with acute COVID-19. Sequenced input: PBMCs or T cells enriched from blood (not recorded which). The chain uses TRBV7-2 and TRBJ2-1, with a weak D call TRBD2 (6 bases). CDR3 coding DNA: TGTGCCAGCAGCCCAAGCGTAGCGGATTACAATGAGCAGTTCTTC. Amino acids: CASSPSVADYNEQFF.